A single sample gave rise to the 9 T cell receptor beta chains below, sequenced in a study of blood T cell repertoires in COVID-19 (dated by TCRdb to about 2020). Libraries were built with the immunoSEQ multiplex PCR assay. TCRdb re-hosts the immuneACCESS table, in-frame sequences only. Its copies lack some clones; in the studies checked, an unresolved V gene accounts for under half of them, and the cause for the rest is not known. Here the sample has around 310,000 clones; 88% occur a single time. The top ten hold roughly 4% of the sample. The source material was peripheral blood. These receptors originate from a woman between 50 and 59 years old with active or convalescent COVID-19.

This clone is a singleton in its sample. CDR3 coding DNA: TGTGCTAGTGGTTTGGGGGAGCCAAATGAAAAACTGTTTTTT. Translation: CASGLGEPNEKLFF. V and J are TRBV12-5 and TRBJ1-4; D remains unclear. Trimming cost V 1 base and J 5 bases, with 8 bases left between them. The V gene's germline CDR1 is LGHNT and CDR2 FRNRAP. The CDR3 spans 14 residues. Full variable domain (rest looked up from reference TRBV12-5 and TRBJ1-4): DARVTQTPRHKVTEMGQEVTMRCQPILGHNTVFWYRQTMMQGLELLAYFRNRAPLDDSGMPKDRFSAEMPDATLATLKIQPSEPRDSAVYFCASGLGEPNEKLFFGSGTQLSVL.

This chain connects TRBV11-1 to TRBJ2-1; TRBD2 aligns across 9 bases. V lost 1 base and J lost 4; bases outside the gene matches: 2. The V gene's germline CDR1 is SGHAT and CDR2 FQDESV (reference sequence). The CDR3 contains 15 residues. The CDR3, as DNA: TGTGCCAGCAGCTTAGTAACTAGCGGGTACAATGAGCAGTTCTTC. Protein sequence: CASSLVTSGYNEQFF.

The chain links TRBV4-2 to TRBJ2-5; D is perhaps TRBD1 (6 bases). The ends were cut back, 4 bases at V and 3 bases at J, with 12 bases in the middle. The CDR3 consists of 14 residues. CDR1 LGHNA and CDR2 YNFKEQ come from the germline V gene. As DNA, the CDR3 is TGTGCCAGCAGCCTTACTGAGGGGGAAGAGACCCAGTACTTC. This translates into CASSLTEGEETQYF.

This clone was seen just once. The V gene is TRBV5-1, the J gene TRBJ2-3; D perhaps matches TRBD1 (5 bases). Germline V gene data show CDR1 as SGHRS and CDR2 as YFSETQ. The CDR3 length is 14 residues. The V end lost 4 bases, the J end lost 1 base, and 10 bases lay between the germline ends. The CDR3 sequence is CASSLGQRTDTQYF. As DNA, the CDR3 is TGCGCCAGCAGCCTAGGACAACGCACAGATACGCAGTATTTT.

The CDR3 spells CATSDPDRGYEQYF. DNA of the CDR3: TGTGCCACCAGTGACCCGGACAGGGGCTACGAGCAGTACTTC. V usage is TRBV24-1 and J usage is TRBJ2-7; 9 bases map to TRBD1. The CDR3 consists of 14 residues. The ends lost 4 bases at V and 3 bases at J; junction bases unmatched: 3. CDR1 is KGHDR, CDR2 SFDVKD, per germline.

The genes are TRBV6-5 and TRBJ2-7; D is perhaps TRBD2 (5 bases). The ends were cut back, 6 bases at V and 2 bases at J, with 14 bases in the middle. The CDR3 runs to 14 residues. CDR1 and CDR2 from the germline V gene are MNHEY and SVGAGI. CDR3 coding DNA: TGTGCCAGCAGCTCCGCAGGAGGTCCCTACGAGCAGTACTTC. It codes for CASSSAGGPYEQYF.

This chain links TRBV2 with TRBJ1-4; TRBD1 might be the D (6 bases). Germline CDR1 is SNHLY and CDR2 is FYNNEI. The CDR3 spans 15 residues. Trimming pared 4 bases from V and 7 bases from J, leaving 16 bases between. The CDR3 DNA sequence: TGTGCCAGCAGTGGCGACAGGACGGGGGGTGAAAAACTGTTTTTT. Its translation: CASSGDRTGGEKLFF.

The J gene is TRBJ1-2, the V gene TRBV27; D is possibly TRBD1 (5 bases). V was pared by 2 bases and J by 4 bases, with 11 bases between. The CDR3 is 14 amino acids. Germline CDR1 reads MNHEY; CDR2 reads SMNVEV (reference sequence). The CDR3 region has the DNA TGTGCCAGCAGTTTAGGGACTACCGGCTATGGCTACACCTTC. The encoded protein is CASSLGTTGYGYTF.

The gene calls are TRBV18 and TRBJ1-2; D is uncertain. V was clipped by 6 bases and J by 6 bases, with 20 bases between them. CDR1 is KGHSH, CDR2 LQKENI, per germline. This CDR3 region has 15 residues. This CDR3 is CASSVNLDVSHGYTF. The CDR3 DNA sequence: TGTGCCAGCTCCGTAAACCTAGACGTTTCCCATGGCTACACCTTC.